Below, one TCR beta chain is given with its context. The antigen is not known. This CDR3 is also generated by other DNA sequences in the sample. Expressed TCRB transcripts were sequenced, since all the RNA that had been isolated was reverse transcribed. The assay was immunoSEQ multiplex PCR, and TCRdb's table has in-frame clones only and misses some. Of about 700,000 clones listed, 10% to 15% are singletons. This specimen belongs to a study of beta chain features in type 1 diabetes. Study at large: The patients were much like the healthy donors in age, gender and cell yields. General study findings and limits: Type 1 diabetes patients had fewer VDJ junction insertions and more deletions. Patients with Type 1 diabetes showed moderately but significantly shorter TCRB CDR3s in all four CD4+ subsets.

V was pared by 0 bases and J by 1 base, with 3 bases between. Germline CDR1 reads MNHEY; CDR2 reads SVGAGI. This CDR3 is 13 amino acids long. This sequence joins TRBV6-5 and TRBJ1-1; unclear D gene. Sequenced input: naive CD4+ T cells from blood. The TCR was taken from a man between 18 and 35 years old with type 1 diabetes. CDR3 protein: CASSYSKNTEAFF. For the CDR3, the DNA is TGTGCCAGCAGTTACTCGAAGAACACTGAAGCTTTCTTT.